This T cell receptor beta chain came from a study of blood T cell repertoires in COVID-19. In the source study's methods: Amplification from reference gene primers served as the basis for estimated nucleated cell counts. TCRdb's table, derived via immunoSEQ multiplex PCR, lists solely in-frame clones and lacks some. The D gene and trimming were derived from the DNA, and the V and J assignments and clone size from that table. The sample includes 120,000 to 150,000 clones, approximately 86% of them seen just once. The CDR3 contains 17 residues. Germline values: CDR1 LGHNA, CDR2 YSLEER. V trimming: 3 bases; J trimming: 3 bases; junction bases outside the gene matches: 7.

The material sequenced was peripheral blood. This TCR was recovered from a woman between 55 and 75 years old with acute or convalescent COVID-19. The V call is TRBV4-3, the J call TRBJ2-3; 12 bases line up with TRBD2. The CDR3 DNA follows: TGCGCCAGCAGCCAGATTCTAGCGGGGGGGCTTACAGATACGCAGTATTTT. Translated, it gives CASSQILAGGLTDTQYF.